What follows describes a single T cell receptor beta chain. V dropped 4 bases and J dropped 1 base, with 18 bases sitting between them. The CDR3 loop spans 17 amino acids. In germline, CDR1 is PRHDT, CDR2 FYEKMQ (reference sequence). Generated by immunoSEQ multiplex PCR, the TCRdb table keeps only in-frame clones and is missing some. The profile shows more than 95,000 clones, roughly 74% of them singletons. These data belong to a study of blood T cell repertoires in COVID-19. Study as a whole: Specimens from acute and convalescent COVID-19 originated in the United States, Italy and Spain. The analysed material was cDNA or gDNA that came from T cells, B-cell-depleted T cells, or PBMCs.

This TCR was recovered from a man aged 60 to 75 with acute or convalescent COVID-19. The chain combines TRBV13 with TRBJ2-3; D may be TRBD2 (6 bases). Specimen: peripheral blood. The CDR3 DNA reads as TGTGCCAGCAGCTCAGTCCGATCGGGACTTGGCACAGATACGCAGTATTTT. Protein sequence: CASSSVRSGLGTDTQYF.